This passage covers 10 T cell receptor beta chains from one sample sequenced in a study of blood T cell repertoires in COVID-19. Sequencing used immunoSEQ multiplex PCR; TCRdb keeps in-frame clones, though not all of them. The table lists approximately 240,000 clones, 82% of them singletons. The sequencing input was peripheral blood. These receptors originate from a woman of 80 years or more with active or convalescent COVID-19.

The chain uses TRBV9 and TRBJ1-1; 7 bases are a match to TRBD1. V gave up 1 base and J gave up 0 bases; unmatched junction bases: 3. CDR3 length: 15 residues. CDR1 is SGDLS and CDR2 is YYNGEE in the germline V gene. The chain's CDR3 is CASSVFDRVNTEAFF. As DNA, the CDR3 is TGTGCCAGCAGCGTATTTGACAGGGTGAACACTGAAGCTTTCTTT.

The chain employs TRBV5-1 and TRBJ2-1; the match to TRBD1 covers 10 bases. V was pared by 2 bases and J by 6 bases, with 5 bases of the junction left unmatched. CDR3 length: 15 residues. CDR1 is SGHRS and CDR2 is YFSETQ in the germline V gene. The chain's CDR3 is CASSLPGQGLNEQFF. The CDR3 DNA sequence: TGCGCCAGCAGCTTACCGGGACAGGGGCTCAATGAGCAGTTCTTC.

DNA for the CDR3: TGTGCCACCAGTGATCGGACAACTAGCACAGATACGCAGTATTTT. Protein product: CATSDRTTSTDTQYF. The chain links TRBV24-1 to TRBJ2-3; the D gene is possibly TRBD1 (5 bases). V lost 3 bases and J 0 bases, leaving 9 bases between the germline ends. CDR1 KGHDR and CDR2 SFDVKD come from the germline V gene. The CDR3 spans 15 residues.

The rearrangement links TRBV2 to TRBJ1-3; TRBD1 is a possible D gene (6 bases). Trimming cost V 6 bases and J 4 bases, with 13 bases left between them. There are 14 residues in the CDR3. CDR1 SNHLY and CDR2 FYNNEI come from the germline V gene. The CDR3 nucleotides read TGTGCCAGCAGAGGACAGTTGTCCGGAAACACCATATATTTT. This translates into CASRGQLSGNTIYF.

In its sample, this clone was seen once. The CDR3 loop reads CASSPTGLAALSSYEQYF. Here the CDR3 DNA reads TGTGCCAGCAGCCCGACGGGACTAGCGGCCCTGAGCTCCTACGAGCAGTACTTC. The chain uses TRBV3-1 (or the pseudogene TRBV3-2) and TRBJ2-7, with 11 bases lining up with TRBD2. The CDR3 is 18 residues long. J lost 0 bases, V lost 4 bases, and 11 bases had no gene match. The V gene's germline CDR1 is LGHDT and CDR2 YNNKEL (reference sequence).

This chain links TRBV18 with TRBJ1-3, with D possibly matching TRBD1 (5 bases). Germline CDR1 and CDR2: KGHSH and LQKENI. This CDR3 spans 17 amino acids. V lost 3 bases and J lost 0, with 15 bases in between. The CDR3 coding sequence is TGTGCCAGCTCACCCAGCTTGGGGGGAACCTCTGGAAACACCATATATTTT. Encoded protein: CASSPSLGGTSGNTIYF.

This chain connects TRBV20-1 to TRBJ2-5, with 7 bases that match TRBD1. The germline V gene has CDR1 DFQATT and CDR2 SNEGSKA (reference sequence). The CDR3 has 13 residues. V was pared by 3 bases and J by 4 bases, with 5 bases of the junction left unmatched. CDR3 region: CSASVQGRETQYF. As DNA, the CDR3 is TGCAGTGCTAGTGTACAGGGGCGAGAGACCCAGTACTTC.

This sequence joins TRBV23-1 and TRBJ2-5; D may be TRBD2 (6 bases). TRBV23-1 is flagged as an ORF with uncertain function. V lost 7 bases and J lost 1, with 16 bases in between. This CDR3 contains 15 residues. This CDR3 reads CASIKISGFQETQYF. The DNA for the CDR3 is TGCGCCAGCATCAAAATTAGCGGTTTCCAAGAGACCCAGTACTTC.

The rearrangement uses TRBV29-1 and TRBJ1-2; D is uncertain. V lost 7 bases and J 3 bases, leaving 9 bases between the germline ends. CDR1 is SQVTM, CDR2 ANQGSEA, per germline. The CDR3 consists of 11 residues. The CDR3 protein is CSAGLDYGYTF. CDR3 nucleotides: TGCAGCGCTGGACTAGACTATGGCTACACCTTC.

The CDR3, as DNA: TGTGCCAGCAGCTTAAAGTCATTCCTAGCGACTAGCACAGATACGCAGTATTTT. Residues: CASSLKSFLATSTDTQYF. The chain links TRBV7-2 to TRBJ2-3; possible D gene TRBD2, 6 bases. CDR1 and CDR2 from the germline V gene are SGHTA and FQGNSA. The CDR3 loop spans 18 amino acids. Trimming removed 2 bases at V and 0 bases at J, with 18 bases between.